This record covers a single T cell receptor beta chain. Each CDR3 protein gets one entry after TCRdb re-called the RT-PCR reads with MiXCR. The sample carries roughly 500,000 distinct CDR3 sequences, approximately 24% recorded once. The CDR3 is made up of 16 amino acids. Trimming removed 3 bases from V and 0 bases from J, with 11 bases in between. Germline V CDR1 and CDR2: KGHSH, LQKENI. This record comes from a study of response to subunit inactivated influenza vaccine. These data were also filed under a second study, of T cells expressing NK-cell markers. That paper adds: Production of TCR beta cDNA relied on 5'RACE template switching with UMIs. Seven sequenced donors out of eight were HCMV-seropositive, one seronegative. An anti-gamma-delta TCR antibody confined sorting to alpha-beta TCR T cells across several of the experiments. Several of the donors carried dominant NKG2C+ clonotypes that took up roughly 1.0-8% of their CD8+ T cells.

The origin of this receptor is a man aged 50 or older who received an inactivated influenza vaccine. J is TRBJ2-2 and V is TRBV18; D uncertain. Specimen: CD4+ T cells sorted from PBMCs, collected about 13 days after vaccination. For the CDR3, the DNA is TGTGCCAGCTCACCTACTCGCGGTTCGAACACCGGGGAGCTGTTTTTT. Its protein product is CASSPTRGSNTGELFF.